The TCR beta chain under discussion was sequenced for a study of molecular identifiers for immune sequencing clone quantification. TCRdb re-called the PCR reads through MiXCR, storing one row per CDR3 protein. The repertoire holds around 320,000 distinct CDR3 sequences, with 24% as singletons. V was clipped by 5 bases and J by 4 bases, with 14 bases between them. The CDR3 contains 14 residues. Germline CDR1 is SEHNR and CDR2 is FQNEAQ (reference sequence). The TCR sequence derives from a human donor in good health. Some libraries in this study had Jurkat cell RNA spiked in. J is TRBJ1-2 and V is TRBV7-9; D unresolved. Sequencing used naive CD8+ T cells from blood, with Jurkat cell RNA spiked in. Subset of the sample: FACS-sorted CD8+CD4-CCR7+CD45RA+ naive T cells. Here the CDR3 reads CASSPETWGYGYTF. Here the CDR3 DNA reads TGTGCCAGCAGCCCAGAGACGTGGGGCTATGGCTACACCTTC.